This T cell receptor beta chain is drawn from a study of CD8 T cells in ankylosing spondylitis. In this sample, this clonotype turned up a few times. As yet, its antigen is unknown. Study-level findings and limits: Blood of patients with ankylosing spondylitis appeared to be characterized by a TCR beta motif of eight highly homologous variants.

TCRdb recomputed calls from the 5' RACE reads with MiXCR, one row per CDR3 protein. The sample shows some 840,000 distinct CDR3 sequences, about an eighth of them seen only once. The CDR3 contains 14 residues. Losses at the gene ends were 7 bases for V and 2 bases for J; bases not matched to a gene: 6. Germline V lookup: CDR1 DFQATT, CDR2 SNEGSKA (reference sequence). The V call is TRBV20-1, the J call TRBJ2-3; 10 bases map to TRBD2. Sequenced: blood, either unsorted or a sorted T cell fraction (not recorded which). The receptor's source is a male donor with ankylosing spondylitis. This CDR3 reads CSVELAGLTDTQYF. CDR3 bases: TGCAGTGTCGAACTAGCGGGGCTCACAGATACGCAGTATTTT.